Listed below are T cell receptor beta chains from one sample, sequenced in a study of T cells in Graves' hyperthyroidism and ophthalmopathy. TCRdb reanalysed the multiplex PCR reads using MiXCR and keeps one entry per CDR3 protein. The repertoire holds 300,000 to 450,000 distinct CDR3 sequences, with about 15% as singletons. The sample taken for sequencing was blood. These receptor sequences come from a woman aged 60-70 years with Graves' hyperthyroidism. The CDR3 runs from the conserved cysteine through the conserved F or W. A D gene is named only where the DNA matches it firmly. Clone size is not always given. Where it is, it says once, few, many or a class for expanded clones.

TRBV15,TRBJ1-1,TRBD1,-,CATSRDYGTAEAFF,TGTGCCACCAGCAGAGATTACGGGACAGCTGAAGCTTTCTTT
TRBV20-1,TRBJ2-3,-,-,CSARSGAGDTQYF,TGCAGTGCTAGATCCGGGGCTGGGGATACGCAGTATTTT
TRBV9,TRBJ2-7,TRBD2,-,CASSPVGGRAGNEQYF,TGTGCCAGCAGCCCCGTGGGCGGGAGGGCCGGGAACGAGCAGTACTTC
TRBV3-1,TRBJ2-2,TRBD1,many,CASSPNPGQGVPGELFF,TGTGCCAGCAGCCCGAATCCGGGACAGGGCGTTCCCGGGGAGCTGTTTTTT
TRBV20-1,TRBJ1-1,-,many,CSASDRRENTEAFF,TGCAGTGCTAGTGATCGCAGGGAGAACACTGAAGCTTTCTTT
TRBV6-1,TRBJ2-1,TRBD2,many,CASSDGGLAGRTSVRNEQFF,TGTGCCAGCAGTGACGGAGGACTAGCGGGACGAACAAGCGTTAGAAATGAGCAGTTCTTC
TRBV5-6,TRBJ2-1,-,-,CASSLVREFYSDNEQFF,TGTGCCAGCAGCTTGGTTCGGGAGTTCTACTCCGACAATGAGCAGTTCTTC
TRBV30,TRBJ1-1,-,-,CAWSAGGANTEAFF,TGTGCCTGGAGTGCCGGGGGCGCGAACACTGAAGCTTTCTTT
TRBV29-1,TRBJ2-7,-,-,CSVEGARQVITYEQYF,TGCAGCGTTGAAGGGGCCCGACAGGTGATAACCTACGAGCAGTACTTC
TRBV29-1,TRBJ1-2,-,many,CSVDQGLRGYTF,TGCAGCGTTGACCAGGGGTTGCGTGGCTACACCTTC
TRBV5-1,TRBJ2-1,TRBD2,many,CASKAGTSNEQFF,TGCGCCAGCAAAGCCGGGACTAGCAATGAGCAGTTCTTC
TRBV6-2/TRBV6-3,TRBJ1-2,-,many,CASRGVNSPYGYTF,TGTGCCAGCAGGGGGGTGAACAGCCCCTATGGCTACACCTTC
TRBV12-5,TRBJ2-3,TRBD2,-,CASGFGTSGSNTQYF,TGTGCTAGTGGTTTCGGGACTAGCGGGAGTAATACGCAGTATTTT
TRBV3-1,TRBJ2-1,-,many,CASNRGLSSYNEQFF,TGTGCCAGCAACCGCGGGCTTAGCTCCTACAATGAGCAGTTCTTC
TRBV5-1,TRBJ2-1,TRBD2,few,CASSLAAGDPYNEQFF,TGCGCCAGCAGCTTGGCCGCGGGAGACCCCTACAATGAGCAGTTCTTC
TRBV6-1,TRBJ1-4,-,many,CASSWGYGTPGSNEKLFF,TGTGCCAGCTCATGGGGGTACGGGACTCCCGGTAGTAATGAAAAACTGTTTTTT
TRBV6-1,TRBJ1-3,-,many,CASSEVPGSIESTIYF,TGTGCCAGCAGTGAAGTCCCAGGGTCGATCGAATCCACCATATATTTT
TRBV28,TRBJ2-4,TRBD2,few,CASSTGSGRATKNIQYF,TGTGCCAGCAGCACCGGAAGCGGGAGAGCGACCAAAAACATTCAGTACTTC
TRBV29-1,TRBJ2-7,-,few,CSVWAGEQYF,TGCAGCGTATGGGCGGGCGAGCAGTACTTC
TRBV5-1,TRBJ2-5,-,-,CASSLAEGAWDQETQYF,TGCGCCAGCAGCTTGGCGGAGGGGGCATGGGACCAAGAGACCCAGTACTTC
TRBV24-1,TRBJ2-3,-,many,CATSDPINTDTQYF,TGTGCCACCAGTGATCCCATAAACACAGATACGCAGTATTTT
TRBV6-5,TRBJ1-1,-,many,CASSYSDIQNTEAFF,TGTGCCAGCAGTTACTCGGACATCCAGAACACTGAAGCTTTCTTT